The rows below give T cell receptor beta chains drawn from one sample of a study of neoadjuvant anti-PD-1 for oral cavity cancer. Only in-frame clones appear in the TCRdb table, and some are missing; sequencing was by immunoSEQ multiplex PCR. Of some 17,000 clones in the sample, roughly 66% were seen once. The source material was PBMCs, sampled before nivolumab (anti-PD-1) treatment. The receptor set was obtained from a person between 40 and 85 years old with oral cavity squamous cell carcinoma. Both conserved end residues are part of each CDR3. A D gene is named only where the DNA matches it firmly. Clone size, where shown, is once, few, many, or a class for clones that have expanded.

j_call v_call clone_size d_call cdr3_aa cdr3_nt
TRBJ2-7 TRBV2 . . CASSGGFYEQYF TGTGCCAGCAGTGGGGGGTTCTACGAGCAGTACTTC
TRBJ2-5 TRBV2 . . CASSVSRETQYF TGTGCCAGCAGTGTTTCGCGAGAGACCCAGTACTTC
TRBJ2-7 TRBV6-6 few TRBD2 CASSYPAAGGYDEQYF TGTGCCAGCAGTTATCCCGCAGCGGGAGGTTACGACGAGCAGTACTTC
TRBJ2-5 TRBV13 . TRBD1 CASSFGQGRGETQYF TGTGCCAGCAGCTTCGGACAGGGTAGGGGAGAGACCCAGTACTTC
TRBJ1-5 TRBV6-6 . . CASSYETGLGQPQHF TGTGCCAGCAGTTACGAAACAGGGTTAGGTCAGCCCCAGCATTTT
TRBJ1-4 TRBV27 . . CASKGRMENEKLFF TGTGCCAGCAAAGGGCGGATGGAGAATGAAAAACTGTTTTTT
TRBJ2-4 TRBV27 few . CASSSGLLRENIQYF TGTGCCAGCAGTTCGGGACTCCTCCGTGAAAACATTCAGTACTTC
TRBJ2-3 TRBV5-1 . TRBD1 CASSLDRVTDTQYF TGCGCCAGCAGCCTTGACAGGGTCACAGATACGCAGTATTTT
TRBJ2-1 TRBV4-2 . TRBD2 CASSRSAGEGTYNEQFF TGTGCCAGCAGCCGTTCGGCGGGGGAGGGGACCTACAATGAGCAGTTCTTC
TRBJ2-3 TRBV5-1 . . CASSSTLGSSTDTQYF TGCGCCAGCAGCTCGACACTAGGGTCTAGCACAGATACGCAGTATTTT
TRBJ2-2 TRBV5-4 few . CASSLGGKGTGELFF TGTGCCAGCAGCTTGGGGGGGAAGGGCACCGGGGAGCTGTTTTTT
TRBJ2-7 TRBV7-9 . TRBD2 CASSLGLAGNSYEQYF TGTGCCAGCAGCTTAGGACTAGCGGGTAACTCCTACGAGCAGTACTTC
TRBJ2-2 TRBV5-6 . TRBD1 CASSQFPGQGGNTGELFF TGTGCCAGCAGCCAGTTCCCGGGACAGGGGGGGAACACCGGGGAGCTGTTTTTT
TRBJ2-5 TRBV2 . . CASSAMGTFVPPETQYF TGTGCCAGCAGCGCAATGGGAACTTTCGTCCCCCCAGAGACCCAGTACTTC
TRBJ2-7 TRBV11-2 . . CASSLGGSRDYEQYF TGTGCCAGCAGCTTAGGGGGGAGTAGGGACTACGAGCAGTACTTC
TRBJ2-5 TRBV28 few TRBD1 CASSTYHRGPETQYF TGTGCCAGCAGTACCTACCACAGGGGCCCAGAGACCCAGTACTTC
TRBJ1-4 TRBV19 few . CASSMTATNEKLFF TGTGCCAGTAGTATGACAGCAACTAATGAAAAACTGTTTTTT
TRBJ2-5 TRBV10-1 . . CASSDTRRGQETQYF TGCGCCAGCAGTGACACGAGACGGGGCCAAGAGACCCAGTACTTC
TRBJ2-3 TRBV19 . TRBD2 CASSPLAGSTDTQYF TGTGCCAGTAGTCCCCTAGCGGGAAGCACAGATACGCAGTATTTT
TRBJ2-5 TRBV14 few TRBD2 CASSQVAGGQETQYF TGTGCCAGCAGCCAAGTAGCGGGAGGGCAAGAGACCCAGTACTTC
TRBJ2-5 TRBV7-7 . TRBD2 CASSTQGLRETQYF TGTGCTAGCAGCACCCAGGGACTACGAGAGACCCAGTACTTC
TRBJ2-7 TRBV5-4 . . CASSLEAGTYEQYF TGTGCCAGCAGCTTGGAGGCGGGAACCTACGAGCAGTACTTC
TRBJ2-7 TRBV5-4 . TRBD1 CASSFLGQGANEQYF TGTGCCAGCAGCTTTCTTGGACAGGGGGCCAACGAGCAGTACTTC
TRBJ1-1 TRBV6-5 . . CASGPLGGHAEAFF TGTGCCAGCGGCCCGTTGGGGGGTCACGCTGAAGCTTTCTTT
TRBJ1-1 TRBV7-8 . . CASSPQGRAEAFF TGTGCCAGCAGCCCTCAGGGGAGGGCTGAAGCTTTCTTT
TRBJ1-4 TRBV4-1 . TRBD1 CASSRTPGQSATNEKLFF TGCGCCAGCAGCCGAACTCCGGGACAGAGTGCAACTAATGAAAAACTGTTTTTT